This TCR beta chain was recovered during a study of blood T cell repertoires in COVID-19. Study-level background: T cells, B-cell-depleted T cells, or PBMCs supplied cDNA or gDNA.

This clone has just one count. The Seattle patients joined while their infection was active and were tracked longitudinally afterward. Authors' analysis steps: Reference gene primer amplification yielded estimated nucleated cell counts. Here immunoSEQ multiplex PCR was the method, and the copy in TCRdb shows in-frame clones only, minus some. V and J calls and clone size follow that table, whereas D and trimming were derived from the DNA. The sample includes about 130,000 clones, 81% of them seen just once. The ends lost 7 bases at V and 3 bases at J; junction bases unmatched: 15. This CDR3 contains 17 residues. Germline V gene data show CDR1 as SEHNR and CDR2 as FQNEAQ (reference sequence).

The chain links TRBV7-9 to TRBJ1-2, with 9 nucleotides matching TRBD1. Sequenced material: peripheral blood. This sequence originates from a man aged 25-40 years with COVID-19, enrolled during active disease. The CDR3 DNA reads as TGTGCCAGCACCTCCGAAACCGGGACAGGGACCCACTATGGCTACACCTTC. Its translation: CASTSETGTGTHYGYTF.